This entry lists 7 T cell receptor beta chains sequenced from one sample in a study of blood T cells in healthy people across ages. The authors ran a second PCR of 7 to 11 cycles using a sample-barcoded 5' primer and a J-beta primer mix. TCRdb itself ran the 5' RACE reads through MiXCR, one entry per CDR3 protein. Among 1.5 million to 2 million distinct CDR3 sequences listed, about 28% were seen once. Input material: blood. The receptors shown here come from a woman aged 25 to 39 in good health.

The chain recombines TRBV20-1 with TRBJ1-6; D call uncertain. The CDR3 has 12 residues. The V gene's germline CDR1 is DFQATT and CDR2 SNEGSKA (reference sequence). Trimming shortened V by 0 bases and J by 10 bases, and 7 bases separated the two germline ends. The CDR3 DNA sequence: TGCAGTGCTAGAGATGGTGACTCACCCCTCCACTTT. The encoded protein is CSARDGDSPLHF.

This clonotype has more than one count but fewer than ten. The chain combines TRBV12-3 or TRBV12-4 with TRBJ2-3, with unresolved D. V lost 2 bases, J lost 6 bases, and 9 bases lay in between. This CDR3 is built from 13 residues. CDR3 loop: CASSLKATDTQYF. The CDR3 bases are TGTGCCAGCAGTTTAAAGGCCACGGATACGCAGTATTTT.

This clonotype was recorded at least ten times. CDR3 sequence: CSVELGGSLGFVEQYF. The CDR3 DNA sequence: TGCAGCGTTGAACTGGGGGGCAGCTTGGGGTTCGTCGAGCAGTACTTC. The chain couples TRBV29-1 to TRBJ2-7; D is tentatively TRBD1 or TRBD2 (6 bases each). Germline-derived CDR1 and CDR2 are SQVTM and ANQGSEA. The CDR3 is made up of 16 amino acids. V lost 2 bases to trimming and J lost 6 bases, with 23 bases between them.

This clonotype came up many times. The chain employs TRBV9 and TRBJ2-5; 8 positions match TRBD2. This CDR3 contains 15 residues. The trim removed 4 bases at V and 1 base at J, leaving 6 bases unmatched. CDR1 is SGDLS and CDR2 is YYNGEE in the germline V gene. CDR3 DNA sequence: TGTGCCAGCAGCCCCCTTAGCGGGACCCAAGAGACCCAGTACTTC. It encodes CASSPLSGTQETQYF. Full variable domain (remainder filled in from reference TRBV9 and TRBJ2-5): DSGVTQTPKHLITATGQRVTLRCSPRSGDLSVYWYQQSLDQGLQFLIQYYNGEERAKGNILERFSAQQFPDLHSELNLSSLELGDSALYFCASSPLSGTQETQYFGPGTRLLVL.

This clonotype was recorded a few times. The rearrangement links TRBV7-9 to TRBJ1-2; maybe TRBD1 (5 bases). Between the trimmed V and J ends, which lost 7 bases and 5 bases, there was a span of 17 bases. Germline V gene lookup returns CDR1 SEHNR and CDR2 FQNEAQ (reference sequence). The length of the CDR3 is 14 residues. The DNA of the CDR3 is TGTGCCAGCACCCTTCTGGGGGTGGGTTATGGCTACACCTTC. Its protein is CASTLLGVGYGYTF.

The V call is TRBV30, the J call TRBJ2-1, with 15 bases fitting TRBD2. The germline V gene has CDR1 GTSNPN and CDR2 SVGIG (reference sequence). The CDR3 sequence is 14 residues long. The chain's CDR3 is CAKTGLAGGGEQFF. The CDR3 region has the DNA TGTGCGAAGACAGGACTAGCGGGAGGGGGTGAGCAGTTCTTC.

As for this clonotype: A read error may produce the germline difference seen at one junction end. As DNA, the CDR3 is TGTGTCAGCAGTTACCTGGACAGGAACTATGGCTACACCTTC. Amino acids: CVSSYLDRNYGYTF. This chain uses TRBV6-5 with TRBJ1-2, with TRBD1 matching over 7 bases. Germline V gene data show CDR1 as MNHEY and CDR2 as SVGAGI. CDR3 length: 14 residues.